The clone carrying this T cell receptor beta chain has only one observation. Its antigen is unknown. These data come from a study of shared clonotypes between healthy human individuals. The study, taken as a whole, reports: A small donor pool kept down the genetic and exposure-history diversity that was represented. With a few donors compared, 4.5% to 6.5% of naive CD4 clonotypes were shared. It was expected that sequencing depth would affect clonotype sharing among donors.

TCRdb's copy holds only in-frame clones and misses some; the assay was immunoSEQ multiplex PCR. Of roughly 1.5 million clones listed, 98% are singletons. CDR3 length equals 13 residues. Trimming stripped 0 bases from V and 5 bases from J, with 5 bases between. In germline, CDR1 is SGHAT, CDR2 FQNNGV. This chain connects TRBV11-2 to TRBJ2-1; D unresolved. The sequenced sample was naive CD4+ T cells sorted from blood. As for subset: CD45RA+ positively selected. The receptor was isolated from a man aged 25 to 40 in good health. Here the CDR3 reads CASSLDIHNEQFF. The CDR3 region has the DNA TGTGCCAGCAGCTTAGATATTCACAATGAGCAGTTCTTC.